Listed below are T cell receptor beta chains from one sample, sequenced in a study of blood T cells in healthy people across ages. TCRdb used MiXCR to reprocess the 5' RACE reads, holding one entry per CDR3 protein. The data hold about 760,000 distinct CDR3 sequences, with more than 20% observed a single time. These records were also assigned to another study, of T cells of mothers and their children.

Source material: blood. These receptors all come from a boy under 18 in good health. Each CDR3 is given with its conserved first and last residue. A D gene is named only where the DNA matches it firmly. Some rows have no size entry. The others give once, few or many, or a class for an expanded clone.

j_gene,len,v_gene,abundance,d_gene,CDR3nt,CDR3aa
TRBJ2-7,14,TRBV29-1,few,.,TGCAGCGTCGTCGACAGAGGGGATACCTACGAGCAGTACTTC,CSVVDRGDTYEQYF
TRBJ1-1,14,TRBV7-2,.,.,TGTGCCAGCAGCGACCTCGACGGGACTGATGAAGCTTTCTTT,CASSDLDGTDEAFF
TRBJ2-2,17,TRBV15,few,.,TGTGCCACCAGCAGAGATATTGCCAGGGCTCTGACCGGGGAGCTGTTTTTT,CATSRDIARALTGELFF
TRBJ2-7,15,TRBV20-1,.,TRBD2,TGCAGTGCTAGGGTCCTAGCGGGAGACGCTTACGAGCAGTACTTC,CSARVLAGDAYEQYF
TRBJ1-6,14,TRBV27,.,TRBD1,TGTGCCAGCACAACCGGGACAGGGATGTCACCCCTCCACTTT,CASTTGTGMSPLHF
TRBJ2-7,17,TRBV5-6,few,TRBD1,TGTGCCAGCAGCTTGGTCCCGGGACAGGGTTTAATCTACGAGCAGTACTTC,CASSLVPGQGLIYEQYF
TRBJ2-5,19,TRBV3-1,few,TRBD2,TGTGCCAGCAGCCCCCGGGTAGCGGGGGGCCCACGGAGACAAGAGACCCAGTACTTC,CASSPRVAGGPRRQETQYF
TRBJ2-1,15,TRBV12-3/TRBV12-4,.,TRBD2,TGTGCCAGCAGTTTGGTGGATAGCGGGGTTTGGGAGCAGTTCTTC,CASSLVDSGVWEQFF
TRBJ2-5,13,TRBV15,.,.,TGTGCCACCAGCAGCGAAGACCAAGAGACCCAGTACTTC,CATSSEDQETQYF
TRBJ1-6,14,TRBV7-2,.,.,TGTGCCAGCAGCGCAACCTCGGGTAATTCACCCCTCCACTTT,CASSATSGNSPLHF
TRBJ2-7,14,TRBV7-3,few,TRBD2,TGTGCCAGCAGCGACAGCGGGAACGTGAACGAGCAGTACTTC,CASSDSGNVNEQYF
TRBJ1-1,13,TRBV6-2/TRBV6-3,.,.,TGTGCCAGCAATTCCGGGGGGATCACTGAAGCTTTCTTT,CASNSGGITEAFF
TRBJ2-1,13,TRBV5-1,many,.,TGTGCCAGCAGTTTATCTCTTAACAATGAGCAGTTCTTC,CASSLSLNNEQFF
TRBJ1-2,16,TRBV6-6,.,.,TGTGCCAGCAGTTCCTTTTTGGGCGTAGCTAACTATGGCTACACCTTC,CASSSFLGVANYGYTF
TRBJ1-1,14,TRBV5-1,.,.,TGTGCCAGCAGTACCGGGCCCGGGAACACTGAAGCTTTCTTT,CASSTGPGNTEAFF
TRBJ2-7,16,TRBV5-1,few,TRBD1,TGCGCCAGCAGCTTTTCTACCGGGACAGTTTTCTACGAGCAGTACTTC,CASSFSTGTVFYEQYF
TRBJ1-4,15,TRBV20-1,.,TRBD1,TGCAGTGCTAGATTACAGGGGGCAACTAATGAAAAACTGTTTTTT,CSARLQGATNEKLFF
TRBJ2-5,15,TRBV5-5,.,TRBD2,TGTGCCAGCAGCCCCGCCGGGACTAGCGGGGATTATAAGTACTTC,CASSPAGTSGDYKYF
TRBJ1-1,12,TRBV28,few,.,TGTGCCAGCAGGTCGACCTTTCTGACGGCTTTCTTT,CASRSTFLTAFF
TRBJ2-7,17,TRBV11-2,.,.,TGTGCCAGCAGCTTAGAGGGAGGTCTAGCTATGACCTACGAGCAGTACTTC,CASSLEGGLAMTYEQYF
TRBJ1-4,14,TRBV14,.,.,TGTGCCAGCAGCCAAGATCCCGGGAGTGAAAAACTGTTTTTT,CASSQDPGSEKLFF
TRBJ2-1,15,TRBV6-6,few,TRBD1,TGTGCCAGCAGTTCCCCATGGACAGGGGCGGATGAGCAGTTCTTC,CASSSPWTGADEQFF
TRBJ2-1,20,TRBV3-1,.,TRBD2,TGTGCCAGCAGCCAAGAGGGACTAGCGGGGGGGCTCTCCCCCCACAATGAGCAGTTCTTC,CASSQEGLAGGLSPHNEQFF
TRBJ2-7,10,TRBV19,.,.,TGTGCCAGTCCCCCCCCCGAGCAGTACTTC,CASPPPEQYF
TRBJ2-5,15,TRBV6-5,.,.,TGTGCCAGCAGTTACGGATTTGGGGCTAAAGAGACCCAGTACTTC,CASSYGFGAKETQYF
TRBJ1-6,16,TRBV4-2,.,.,TGTGCCAGCAGCCAACAGTTGGACGGCGGAAATTCACCCCTCCACTTT,CASSQQLDGGNSPLHF
TRBJ2-7,16,TRBV27,once,TRBD2,TGTGCCAGCAGTCCGCCCGGAGGCGGGAGTCTATACGAGCAGTACTTC,CASSPPGGGSLYEQYF
TRBJ2-1,12,TRBV6-6,.,.,TGTGCCAGCAGTCCTATTGACAATGAGCAGTTCTTC,CASSPIDNEQFF
TRBJ2-1,17,TRBV11-3,.,TRBD1,TGTGCCAGCAGCTGGGGACAGGGGGCTGGGACTAGCAATGAGCAGTTCTTC,CASSWGQGAGTSNEQFF
TRBJ2-1,14,TRBV3-1,few,.,TGTGCCAGCAGCCCCCTGGCAGATCTCAATGAGCAGTTCTTC,CASSPLADLNEQFF
TRBJ1-4,14,TRBV7-2,.,TRBD1,TGTGCCAGCAGTTCGACAGGGGTAGGCGAAAAACTGTTTTTT,CASSSTGVGEKLFF
TRBJ2-7,15,TRBV6-5,.,.,TGTGCCAGCAGTAACACCGGGACGGGCTTGTGGGAGCAGTACTTC,CASSNTGTGLWEQYF
TRBJ2-5,14,TRBV12-5,.,.,TGTGCTAGTGGCCATGACCCCCTCCAAGAGACCCAGTACTTC,CASGHDPLQETQYF
TRBJ2-7,14,TRBV7-8,few,.,TGTGCCAGCAGCCCCCGCCTGGAAGCCTACGAGCAGTACTTC,CASSPRLEAYEQYF
TRBJ2-5,13,TRBV6-6,few,.,TGTGCCAGCAGTTACTCGCGTAGGGAGACCCAGTACTTC,CASSYSRRETQYF
TRBJ2-7,14,TRBV7-2,.,.,TGTGCCAGCAGCCTTCGGCCGACATCATACGAGCAGTACTTC,CASSLRPTSYEQYF